The rows below give T cell receptor beta chains drawn from one sample of a study of blood T cell repertoires in COVID-19. The assay was immunoSEQ multiplex PCR, and TCRdb's table has in-frame clones only and misses some. The table includes some 57,000 clones, 80% to 95% detected once. Specimen: peripheral blood. The receptor set was obtained from a human donor in a cohort sampled during active COVID-19. CDR3s include the opening cysteine and the closing phenylalanine or tryptophan. The D gene is left open where the match is weak. The size field is filled for only some rows; it gives once, few, many or a size class.

cdr3_nt cdr3_aa j_call v_call clone_size d_call
TGTGCCAGCAGCTCCCCCCAAGATACGCAGTATTTT CASSSPQDTQYF TRBJ2-3 TRBV11-2 . .
TGTGCCAGCAGTTATTTAGCGGGAGCTGCCGGGGAGCTGTTTTTT CASSYLAGAAGELFF TRBJ2-2 TRBV6-2/TRBV6-3 once TRBD2
TGTGCCAGCAGTTTAACCCTCCCGGGAAGCGGCTACACCTTC CASSLTLPGSGYTF TRBJ1-2 TRBV28 medium-sized .
TGTGCCAGCTCCCCCCGGGAGGAGGGGGGCTACACCTTC CASSPREEGGYTF TRBJ1-2 TRBV18 . .
TGTGCCAGCAGCCAGACCGGGGGGCCTACCGGGGAGCTGTTTTTT CASSQTGGPTGELFF TRBJ2-2 TRBV14 . .
TGTGCCAGTAGTATCGGACAGTCCCTTAGCACAGATACGCAGTATTTT CASSIGQSLSTDTQYF TRBJ2-3 TRBV19 . .
TGTGCCAGCAGTTACCAGGCCCACGAGCAGTACTTC CASSYQAHEQYF TRBJ2-7 TRBV6-6 . .
TGTGCCAGCAGCTTAGCTGGCCAGGGCCTCTCCTACGAGCAGTACTTC CASSLAGQGLSYEQYF TRBJ2-7 TRBV11-2 . .
TGTGCCAGCAGCCAAGGCGGCCGTATTGGCACAGATACGCAGTATTTT CASSQGGRIGTDTQYF TRBJ2-3 TRBV9 once .
TGCGCCAGCAGCTTGGTTGGGACAGCGAACACTGAAGCTTTCTTT CASSLVGTANTEAFF TRBJ1-1 TRBV5-1 . TRBD1
TGTGCCAGCAGCGACCGACCCCCGCAGGGGGGTACAGATACGCAGTATTTT CASSDRPPQGGTDTQYF TRBJ2-3 TRBV9 . .
TGTGCCAGCAACAATAGACAGGCGGGTGAAAAACTGTTTTTT CASNNRQAGEKLFF TRBJ1-4 TRBV7-9 . .
TGTGCCTGGAGAGGGACAGGGGACTACGAGCAGTACTTC CAWRGTGDYEQYF TRBJ2-7 TRBV30 . TRBD1
TGTGCCAGCAGCTTAGCGGCTGGCTCCTACAATGAGCAGTTCTTC CASSLAAGSYNEQFF TRBJ2-1 TRBV7-9 . .
TGCGCCAGCAGCTTGGCGGAGACCCAGTACTTC CASSLAETQYF TRBJ2-5 TRBV5-1 . .
TGTGCCAGCAGCTTAGTTTGGCGGGACCGGCCCTACGAGCAGTACTTC CASSLVWRDRPYEQYF TRBJ2-7 TRBV11-2 . .
TGTGCCAGCAGCGTAGGTGGTAGCGGCCACAATGAGCAGTTCTTC CASSVGGSGHNEQFF TRBJ2-1 TRBV9 . .
TGCGCCAGCAGCCAAACGCTCTTAGCGGGGTTCCGGTCGGCCATTCAGTACTTC CASSQTLLAGFRSAIQYF TRBJ2-4 TRBV4-1 once TRBD2
TGCGCCAGCAGCTTGGGCACAGGCTTAGGAGCTTTCTTT CASSLGTGLGAFF TRBJ1-1 TRBV5-1 . .
TGTGCCAGTAGTATAGGGGGCGCAGGGAGGACTAATGAAAAACTGTTTTTT CASSIGGAGRTNEKLFF TRBJ1-4 TRBV19 . .
TGCAGTGCTAGAGTACTCCATGAGCAGTTCTTC CSARVLHEQFF TRBJ2-1 TRBV20-1 . .
TGTGCCAGCAAGTTTAGGGTGGGGGCTGGGGATGAAAAACTGTTTTTT CASKFRVGAGDEKLFF TRBJ1-4 TRBV6-6 . .
TGTGCCAGCAGTTTTGGGCGCCCTGAGATTGGCAATGAGCAGTTCTTC CASSFGRPEIGNEQFF TRBJ2-1 TRBV27 . .
TGTGCCAGCAGCCTGGGACAAGCCTCCTACAATGAGCAGTTCTTC CASSLGQASYNEQFF TRBJ2-1 TRBV6-5 . .
TGTGCCAGTAGCCCTTGGGGGGGCAATAACTATGGCTACACCTTC CASSPWGGNNYGYTF TRBJ1-2 TRBV19 . .
TGTGCCAGCAGTCTACGGGAGGTCACAGATACGCAGTATTTT CASSLREVTDTQYF TRBJ2-3 TRBV6-5 . TRBD2
TGTGCCAGCAGCCCTTACTGGTCCGATGGAGATACGCAGTATTTT CASSPYWSDGDTQYF TRBJ2-3 TRBV7-2 . .
TGTGCCAGCAGCCAAGATTACGCCGAAGGGGGTTCACCCCTCCACTTT CASSQDYAEGGSPLHF TRBJ1-6 TRBV4-2 . .
TGTGCCAGCAGTGTTCAGGGGAAGTCTGAGCAGTTCTTC CASSVQGKSEQFF TRBJ2-1 TRBV6-4 . .
TGTGCCAGCAGTTTCTATGCAACTAATGAAAAACTGTTTTTT CASSFYATNEKLFF TRBJ1-4 TRBV27 . .
TGTGCCAGCTCACCACGGTGGGGGGGGCGAACGCAGCCTGGAAACACCATATATTTT CASSPRWGGRTQPGNTIYF TRBJ1-3 TRBV18 . .
TGTGCTAGCAGCTCGACAGGGGGCTCCGAGCAGTACTTC CASSSTGGSEQYF TRBJ2-7 TRBV7-7 . TRBD1
TGCGCCAGCAGCCATCTACTGACTAGCGTAACAGATACGCAGTATTTT CASSHLLTSVTDTQYF TRBJ2-3 TRBV4-1 once TRBD2
TGTGCCAGCAGCGACCTATCGGGGGAGACCCAGTACTTC CASSDLSGETQYF TRBJ2-5 TRBV12-3/TRBV12-4 . .
TGTGCCAGCAGCTTGGACGTGGGACAGGCCTTGGGCTACACCTTC CASSLDVGQALGYTF TRBJ1-2 TRBV5-4 . TRBD1
TGCGCCAGCAGCGTAGGGAGGAACACTGAAGCTTTCTTT CASSVGRNTEAFF TRBJ1-1 TRBV9 . .
TGTGCCAGCAGCCAAAGGGACAGGGCGTACTATGGCTACACCTTC CASSQRDRAYYGYTF TRBJ1-2 TRBV3-1/TRBV3-2 . TRBD1
TGTGCCAGCTCACACAGTCGACAGGGACACACTGAAGCTTTCTTT CASSHSRQGHTEAFF TRBJ1-1 TRBV18 . TRBD1
TGCAGCGTTTTCAGGAACACTGAAGCTTTCTTT CSVFRNTEAFF TRBJ1-1 TRBV29-1 . .
TGTGCCAGCAGGCGGACAGGGGGCGAGCAGTACTTC CASRRTGGEQYF TRBJ2-7 TRBV27 once TRBD1
TGTGCCAGCAGCTTTTTGGGGGGAATGGCTAATGAAAAACTGTTTTTT CASSFLGGMANEKLFF TRBJ1-4 TRBV7-6 . .
TGCAGCGTTAGCCAGGGCGATCAGCCCCAGCATTTT CSVSQGDQPQHF TRBJ1-5 TRBV29-1 . .
TGTGCCAGCAGCGTAGGGGAGCTACTTTCGAACTACGAGCAGTACTTC CASSVGELLSNYEQYF TRBJ2-7 TRBV9 . .
TGTGCCAGCAGCTTGGCGGGGTTGGACGGCGATGGCTACACCTTC CASSLAGLDGDGYTF TRBJ1-2 TRBV7-2 . .
TGTGCCAGCAGCCACGGACAGGGAGGCGGCCAGCCCCAGCATTTT CASSHGQGGGQPQHF TRBJ1-5 TRBV11-2 once TRBD1
TGTGCCAGCAGCCAGGGGGCTGGGACGACTAACTATGGCTACACCTTC CASSQGAGTTNYGYTF TRBJ1-2 TRBV4-2 few .
TGTGCTAGTGGTGACGGGAGGACTGGGGCCAACGTCCTGACTTTC CASGDGRTGANVLTF TRBJ2-6 TRBV12-5 . TRBD2
TGTGCCAGCAGCCCGCGGGGCAGAGAAGCTTTCTTT CASSPRGREAFF TRBJ1-1 TRBV7-8 . .
TGTGCTTTAGACAGGGCCATACGGGGGACCCAGTACTTC CALDRAIRGTQYF TRBJ2-5 TRBV30 . TRBD1
TGTGCCAGCAGCGCTTACACCAACACCGGGGAGCTGTTTTTT CASSAYTNTGELFF TRBJ2-2 TRBV11-3 . .
TGTGCCAGCAGCGGGCGGGTCACTATCTACGAGCAGTACTTC CASSGRVTIYEQYF TRBJ2-7 TRBV7-8 . .
TGTGCCACCAGCGGGACAGGGGCTGTAGGGACTGAAGCTTTCTTT CATSGTGAVGTEAFF TRBJ1-1 TRBV24-1 . TRBD1
TGTGCCAGCCTCGATTCGGGACAGGGAAACACCATATATTTT CASLDSGQGNTIYF TRBJ1-3 TRBV6-6 . TRBD1
TGTGCCAGCAGCTTAACTAGCGGGGCATACAATGAGCAGTTCTTC CASSLTSGAYNEQFF TRBJ2-1 TRBV7-9 few TRBD2
TGTGCCAGCAACCACAGGGGGACAGGGGCCAACGTCCTGACTTTC CASNHRGTGANVLTF TRBJ2-6 TRBV19 . TRBD1
TGTGCTAGTGGTTTGTCCCCCCGGGCGGGGGGGATGTACAATGAGCAGTTCTTC CASGLSPRAGGMYNEQFF TRBJ2-1 TRBV12-5 . TRBD2